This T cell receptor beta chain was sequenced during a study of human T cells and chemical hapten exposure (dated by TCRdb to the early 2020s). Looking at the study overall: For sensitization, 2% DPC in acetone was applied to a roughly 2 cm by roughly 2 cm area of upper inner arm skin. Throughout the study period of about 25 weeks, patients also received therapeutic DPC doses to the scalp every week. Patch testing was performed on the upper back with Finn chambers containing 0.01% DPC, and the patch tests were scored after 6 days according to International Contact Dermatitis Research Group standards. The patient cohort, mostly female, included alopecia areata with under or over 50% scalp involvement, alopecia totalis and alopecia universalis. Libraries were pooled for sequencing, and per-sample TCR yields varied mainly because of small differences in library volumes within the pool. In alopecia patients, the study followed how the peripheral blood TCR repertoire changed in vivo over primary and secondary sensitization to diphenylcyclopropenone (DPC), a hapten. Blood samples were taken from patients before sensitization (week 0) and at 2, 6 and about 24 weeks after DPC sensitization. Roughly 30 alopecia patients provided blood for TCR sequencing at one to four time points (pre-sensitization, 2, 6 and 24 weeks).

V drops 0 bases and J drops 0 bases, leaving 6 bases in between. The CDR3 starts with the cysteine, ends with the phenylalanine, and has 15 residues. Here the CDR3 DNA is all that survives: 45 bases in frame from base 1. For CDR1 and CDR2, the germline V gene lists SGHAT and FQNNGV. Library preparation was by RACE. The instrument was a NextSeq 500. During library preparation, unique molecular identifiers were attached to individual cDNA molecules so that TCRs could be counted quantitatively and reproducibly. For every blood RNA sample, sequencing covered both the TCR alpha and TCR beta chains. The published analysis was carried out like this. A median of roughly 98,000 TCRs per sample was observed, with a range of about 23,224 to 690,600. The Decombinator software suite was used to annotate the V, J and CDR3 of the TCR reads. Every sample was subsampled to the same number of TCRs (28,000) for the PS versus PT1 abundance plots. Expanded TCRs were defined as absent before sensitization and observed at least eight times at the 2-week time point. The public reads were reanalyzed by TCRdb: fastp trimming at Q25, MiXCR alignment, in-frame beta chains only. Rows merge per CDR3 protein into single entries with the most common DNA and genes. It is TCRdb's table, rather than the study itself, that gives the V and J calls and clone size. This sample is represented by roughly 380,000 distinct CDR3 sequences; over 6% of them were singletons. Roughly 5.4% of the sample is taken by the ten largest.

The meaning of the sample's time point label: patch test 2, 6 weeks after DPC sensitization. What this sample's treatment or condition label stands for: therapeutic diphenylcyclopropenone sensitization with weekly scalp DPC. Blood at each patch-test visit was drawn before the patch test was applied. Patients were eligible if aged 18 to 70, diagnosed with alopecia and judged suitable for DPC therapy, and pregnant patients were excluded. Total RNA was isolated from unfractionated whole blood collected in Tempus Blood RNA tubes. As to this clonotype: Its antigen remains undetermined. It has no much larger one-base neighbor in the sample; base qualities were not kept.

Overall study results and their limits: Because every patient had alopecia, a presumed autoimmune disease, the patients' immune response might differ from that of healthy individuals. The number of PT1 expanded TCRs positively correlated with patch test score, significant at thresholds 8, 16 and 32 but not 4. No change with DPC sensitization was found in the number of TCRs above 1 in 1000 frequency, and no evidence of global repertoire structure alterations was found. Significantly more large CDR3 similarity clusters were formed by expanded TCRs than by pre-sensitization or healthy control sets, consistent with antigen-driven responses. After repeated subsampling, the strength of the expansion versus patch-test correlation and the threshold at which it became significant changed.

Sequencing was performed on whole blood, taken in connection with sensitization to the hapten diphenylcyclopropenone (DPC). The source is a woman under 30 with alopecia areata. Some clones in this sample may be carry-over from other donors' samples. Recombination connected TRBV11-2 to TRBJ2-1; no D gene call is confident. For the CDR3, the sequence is CASSLEASSYNEQFF. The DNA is TGTGCCAGCAGCTTAGAAGCGAGCTCCTACAATGAGCAGTTCTTC.